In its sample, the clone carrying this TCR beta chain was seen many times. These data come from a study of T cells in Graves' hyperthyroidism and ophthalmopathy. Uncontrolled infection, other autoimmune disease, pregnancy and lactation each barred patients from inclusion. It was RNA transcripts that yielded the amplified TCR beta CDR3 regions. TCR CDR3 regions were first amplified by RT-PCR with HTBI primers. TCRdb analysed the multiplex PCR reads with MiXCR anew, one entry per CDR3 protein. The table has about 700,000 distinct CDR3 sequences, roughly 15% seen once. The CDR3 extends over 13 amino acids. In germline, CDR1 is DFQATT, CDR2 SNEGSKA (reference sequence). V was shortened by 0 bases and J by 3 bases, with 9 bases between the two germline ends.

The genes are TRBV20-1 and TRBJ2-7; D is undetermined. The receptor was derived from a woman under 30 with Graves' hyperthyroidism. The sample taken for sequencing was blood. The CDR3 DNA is TGCAGTGCTAGAGATAACGCAGGCTACGAGCAGTACTTC. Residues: CSARDNAGYEQYF.